This T cell receptor beta chain emerged from a study of OX40 agonist ivuxolimab in advanced cancers. V lost 2 bases to trimming and J lost 6 bases, with 15 bases between them. This CDR3 comprises 15 residues. Per the germline V gene, CDR1 is SGDLS and CDR2 is YYNGEE. Sequenced by immunoSEQ multiplex PCR; TCRdb stores in-frame clones only, minus some. The sample has some 44,000 clones; about 80% are singletons. This TCR came from an adult with an advanced solid tumor such as melanoma, head and neck, liver or kidney cancer. The gene calls are TRBV9 and TRBJ2-1; D is possibly TRBD2 (6 bases). The material sequenced was CD4+ or CD8+ T cells sorted from blood, taken in a trial of the OX40 agonist ivuxolimab. CDR3 nucleotide sequence: TGTGCCAGCAGCGTCGGCGCGGGAAGGGTCAATGAGCAGTTCTTC. Its protein is CASSVGAGRVNEQFF.